This section outlines one T cell receptor (beta chain) sequence together with its context. This entry belongs to a study of cytomegalovirus exposure and HLA in healthy donors. The PCR ran on 60 Vbeta and 13 Jbeta primers. TCRdb's table, derived via immunoSEQ multiplex PCR, lists solely in-frame clones and lacks some. This sample has tens of thousands of clones, with more than 60% found just once. Between the trimmed V and J ends, which lost 0 bases and 3 bases, there was a span of 11 bases. In germline, CDR1 is LGHNA, CDR2 YSLEER. There are 15 residues in the CDR3. The chain couples TRBV4-3 to TRBJ1-1; no clear D. The sequencing sample was made of PBMCs. This clonotype originated in a woman between 40 and 50 years old in good health and CMV-seropositive. The CDR3 DNA is TGCGCCAGCAGCCAAGATCCGGGGATTGACACTGAAGCTTTCTTT. Residues: CASSQDPGIDTEAFF.